These 3 T cell receptor beta chains were sequenced from one sample in a study of regulatory T cells in long-lasting Graves disease. Arm-PCR of CDR3 regions and iRepertoire HTBI primers were the basis on which TCR beta libraries were built. In TCRdb, the multiplex PCR reads were re-called with MiXCR into one record per CDR3 protein. The data show hundreds of thousands of distinct CDR3 sequences, with about 15% seen just once and around a tenth held by the top ten. Sample time point: newly diagnosed GD, antithyroid drugs for less than 3 months. The TCR library was made from RNA that had been extracted from PBMCs in TRIzol. This sample also appeared in a second study, on T cells in Graves' hyperthyroidism and ophthalmopathy.

This material consisted of peripheral blood mononuclear cells (PBMCs), taken at new diagnosis, from a patient treated with antithyroid drugs. The receptors shown here come from a woman aged 30 to 39 with Graves disease.

This clonotype was detected many times. This chain connects TRBV20-1 to TRBJ2-1; D is perhaps TRBD1 or TRBD2 (5 bases each). V lost 1 base, J lost 3 bases, and 13 bases lay in between. The CDR3 runs to 15 residues. In germline, CDR1 is DFQATT, CDR2 SNEGSKA (reference sequence). DNA of the CDR3: TGCAGTGCTAGAGCCCCCCAGGGAGACTACAATGAGCAGTTCTTC. It is translated as CSARAPQGDYNEQFF.

This clonotype occurred a few times. J is TRBJ2-7 and V is TRBV19, with a possible D match to TRBD2 (6 bases). V was clipped by 6 bases and J by 4 bases, with 13 bases between them. The germline CDR1 and CDR2 sequences are LNHDA and SQIVND (reference sequence). CDR3 length equals 13 residues. The CDR3 here is CASRQEGFYEQYF. In DNA form, the CDR3 reads TGTGCCAGTAGACAGGAGGGTTTTTACGAGCAGTACTTC.

In this sample, this clonotype turned up many times. V gene TRBV11-3 combines with J gene TRBJ2-1, with 9 bases identical to TRBD1. The CDR3 spans 16 residues. The germline gives CDR1 SGHNT, CDR2 YENEEA. Trimming took 5 bases from V and 3 from J; bases not matched to a gene: 8. The CDR3 reads CASSLQPGQGYNEQFF. The CDR3, as DNA: TGTGCCAGCAGCCTCCAACCGGGACAGGGCTACAATGAGCAGTTCTTC.